This T cell receptor (beta chain) was documented in a study of blood T cell repertoires in COVID-19. This table comes from immunoSEQ multiplex PCR, and its TCRdb copy is limited to in-frame clones, with some not included. Of about 300,000 clones listed, 89% are singletons. Cohorts were based on clinical histories the participants reported. The CDR3 sequence is 15 residues long. Germline V gene lookup returns CDR1 SNHLY and CDR2 FYNNEI. V shed 7 bases, J shed 0 bases, and the junction held 8 bases outside the gene matches. The receptor was isolated from a woman in her forties or fifties who had been exposed to COVID-19. This chain uses TRBV2 with TRBJ1-2, with 7 bases lining up with TRBD1. The sample comprised PBMCs or T cells enriched from blood (not recorded which). CDR3 sequence reads: CASIGQVRSNYGYTF. As DNA, the CDR3 is TGTGCCAGCATCGGACAGGTTCGCTCTAACTATGGCTACACCTTC.